Detailed here is one T cell receptor beta chain. In the authors' methods: Amplifying reference gene primers gave estimates of nucleated cell counts. Sequenced by immunoSEQ multiplex PCR; TCRdb stores in-frame clones only, minus some. V and J calls and clone size are those listed in that table; D and trimming were worked out from the DNA. Of over 200,000 clones in the sample, 83% were seen once. The data were taken from a study of blood T cell repertoires in COVID-19. At the level of the study: Both acute and convalescent COVID-19 samples were obtained from the United States, Italy and Spain.

The Seattle patients joined while their infection was active and were tracked longitudinally afterward. Germline assignment: CDR1 MNHEY and CDR2 SVGAGI. The CDR3 is made up of 14 amino acids. The V end lost 2 bases, the J end lost 3 bases, and 10 bases lay between the germline ends. Input material: peripheral blood. This chain joins TRBV6-5 and TRBJ1-2; D may be TRBD1 (6 bases). The clonotype originates from a woman under 40 with COVID-19, enrolled during active disease. CDR3 in amino acids: CASSYGGEDYGYTF. DNA of the CDR3: TGTGCCAGCAGTTACGGGGGCGAAGACTATGGCTACACCTTC.